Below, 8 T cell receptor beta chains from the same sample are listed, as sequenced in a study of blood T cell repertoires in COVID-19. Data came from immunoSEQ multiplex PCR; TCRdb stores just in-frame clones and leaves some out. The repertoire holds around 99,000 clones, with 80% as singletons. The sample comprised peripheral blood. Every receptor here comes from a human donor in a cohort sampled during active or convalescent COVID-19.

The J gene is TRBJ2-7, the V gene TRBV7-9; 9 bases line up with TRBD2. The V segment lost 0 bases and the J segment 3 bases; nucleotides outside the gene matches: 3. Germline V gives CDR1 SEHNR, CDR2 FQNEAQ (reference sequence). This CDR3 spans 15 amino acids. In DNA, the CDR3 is TGTGCCAGCAGCTTAGCAGCGGGGGGAGTCTACGAGCAGTACTTC. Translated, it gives CASSLAAGGVYEQYF.

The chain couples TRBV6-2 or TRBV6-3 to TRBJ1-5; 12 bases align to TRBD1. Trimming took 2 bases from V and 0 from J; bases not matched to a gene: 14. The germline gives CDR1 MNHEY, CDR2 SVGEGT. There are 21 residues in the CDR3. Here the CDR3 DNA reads TGTGCCAGCAGTTACGCCACCGGGACAGGGGGCGCGGGATTTAGCAATCAGCCCCAGCATTTT. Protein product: CASSYATGTGGAGFSNQPQHF.

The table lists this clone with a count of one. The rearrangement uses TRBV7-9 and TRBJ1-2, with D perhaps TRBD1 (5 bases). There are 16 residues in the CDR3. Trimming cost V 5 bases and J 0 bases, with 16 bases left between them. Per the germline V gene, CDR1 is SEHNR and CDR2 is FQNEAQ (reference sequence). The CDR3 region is CASSKGGTGANYGYTF. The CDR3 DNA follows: TGTGCCAGCAGCAAAGGCGGGACTGGAGCTAACTATGGCTACACCTTC.

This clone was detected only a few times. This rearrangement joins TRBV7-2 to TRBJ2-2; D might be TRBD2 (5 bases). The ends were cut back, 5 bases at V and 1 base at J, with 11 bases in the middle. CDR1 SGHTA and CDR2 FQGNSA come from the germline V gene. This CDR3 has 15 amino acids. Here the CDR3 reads CASSVARGNTGELFF. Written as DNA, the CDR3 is TGTGCCAGCAGCGTCGCCCGGGGGAACACCGGGGAGCTGTTTTTT.

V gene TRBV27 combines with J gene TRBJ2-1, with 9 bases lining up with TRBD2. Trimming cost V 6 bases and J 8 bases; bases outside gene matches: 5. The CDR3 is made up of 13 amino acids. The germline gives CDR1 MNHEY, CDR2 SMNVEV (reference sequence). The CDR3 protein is CASRLAGGHEQFF. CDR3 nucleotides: TGTGCCAGCAGACTGGCGGGGGGGCATGAGCAGTTCTTC.

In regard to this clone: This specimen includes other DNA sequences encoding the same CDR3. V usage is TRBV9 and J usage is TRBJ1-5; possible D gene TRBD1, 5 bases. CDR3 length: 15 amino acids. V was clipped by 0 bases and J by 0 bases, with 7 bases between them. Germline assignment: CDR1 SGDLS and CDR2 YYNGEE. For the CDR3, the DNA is TGTGCCAGCAGCGTAGCCGGGGGTAGCAATCAGCCCCAGCATTTT. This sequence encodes CASSVAGGSNQPQHF.

CDR3 DNA sequence: TGTGCCAGCAGCCAAGAAATTGACAGTTACGAGCAGTACTTC. Residues: CASSQEIDSYEQYF. The chain couples TRBV4-2 to TRBJ2-7; possible D gene TRBD1, 5 bases. The CDR3 has 14 residues. In germline, CDR1 is LGHNA, CDR2 YNFKEQ. V shed 0 bases and J shed 4 bases, with 10 bases lying between them.

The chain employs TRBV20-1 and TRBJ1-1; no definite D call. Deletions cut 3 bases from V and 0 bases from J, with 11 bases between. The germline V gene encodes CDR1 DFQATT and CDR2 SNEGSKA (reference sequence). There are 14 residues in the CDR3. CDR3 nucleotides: TGCAGTGCTAGTAAACAGATAATGAACACTGAAGCTTTCTTT. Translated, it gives CSASKQIMNTEAFF.